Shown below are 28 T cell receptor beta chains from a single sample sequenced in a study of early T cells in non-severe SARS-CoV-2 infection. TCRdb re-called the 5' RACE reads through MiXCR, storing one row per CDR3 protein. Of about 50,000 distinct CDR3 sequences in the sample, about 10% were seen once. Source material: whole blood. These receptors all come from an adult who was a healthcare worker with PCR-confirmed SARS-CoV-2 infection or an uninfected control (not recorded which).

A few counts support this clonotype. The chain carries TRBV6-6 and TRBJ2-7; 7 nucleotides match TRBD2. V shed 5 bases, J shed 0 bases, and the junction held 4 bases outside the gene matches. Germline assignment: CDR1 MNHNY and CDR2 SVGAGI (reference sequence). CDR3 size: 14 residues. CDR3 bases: TGTGCCAGCAGTCAGCGGGAAAGCTCCTACGAGCAGTACTTC. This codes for CASSQRESSYEQYF.

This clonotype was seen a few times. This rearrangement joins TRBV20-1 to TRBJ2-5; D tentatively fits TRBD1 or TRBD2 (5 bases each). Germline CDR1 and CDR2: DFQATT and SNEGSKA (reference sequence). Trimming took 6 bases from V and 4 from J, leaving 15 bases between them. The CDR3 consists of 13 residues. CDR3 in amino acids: CSAPPGTSETQYF. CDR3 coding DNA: TGCAGTGCCCCTCCCGGGACCTCAGAGACCCAGTACTTC.

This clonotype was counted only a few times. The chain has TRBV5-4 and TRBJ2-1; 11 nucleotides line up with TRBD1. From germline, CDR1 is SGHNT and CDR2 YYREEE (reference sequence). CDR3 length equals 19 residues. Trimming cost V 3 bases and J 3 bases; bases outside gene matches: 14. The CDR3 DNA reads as TGTGCCAGCAGCTCCTCCCCCCCTACCGGGACAGGGGGCTACAATGAGCAGTTCTTC. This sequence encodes CASSSSPPTGTGGYNEQFF.

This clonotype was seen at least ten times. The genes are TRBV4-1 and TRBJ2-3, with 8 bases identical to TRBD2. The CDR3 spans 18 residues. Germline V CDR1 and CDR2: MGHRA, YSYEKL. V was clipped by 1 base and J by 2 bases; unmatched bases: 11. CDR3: CASSQAPRAGGSTDTQYF. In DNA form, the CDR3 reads TGCGCCAGCAGCCAAGCCCCGAGGGCGGGAGGATCCACAGATACGCAGTATTTT.

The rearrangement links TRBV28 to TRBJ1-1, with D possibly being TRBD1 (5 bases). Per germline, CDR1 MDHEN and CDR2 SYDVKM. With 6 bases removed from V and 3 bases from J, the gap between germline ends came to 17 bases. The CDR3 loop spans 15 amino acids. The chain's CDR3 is CASSKHQGGYTEAFF. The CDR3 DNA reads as TGTGCCAGCAGCAAACACCAGGGCGGGTACACTGAAGCTTTCTTT.

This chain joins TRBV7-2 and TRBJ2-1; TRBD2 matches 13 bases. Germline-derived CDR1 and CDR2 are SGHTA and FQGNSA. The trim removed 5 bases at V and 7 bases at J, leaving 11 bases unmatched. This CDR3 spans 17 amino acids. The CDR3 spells CASSTPELAGGTNEQFF. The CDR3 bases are TGTGCCAGCAGCACTCCGGAACTAGCGGGAGGGACGAATGAGCAGTTCTTC.

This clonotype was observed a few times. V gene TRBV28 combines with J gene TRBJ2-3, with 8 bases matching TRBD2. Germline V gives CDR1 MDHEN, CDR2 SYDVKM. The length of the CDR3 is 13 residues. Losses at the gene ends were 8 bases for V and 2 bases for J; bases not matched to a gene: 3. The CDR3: CASLAGNTDTQYF. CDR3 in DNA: TGTGCCAGCTTAGCGGGAAACACAGATACGCAGTATTTT.

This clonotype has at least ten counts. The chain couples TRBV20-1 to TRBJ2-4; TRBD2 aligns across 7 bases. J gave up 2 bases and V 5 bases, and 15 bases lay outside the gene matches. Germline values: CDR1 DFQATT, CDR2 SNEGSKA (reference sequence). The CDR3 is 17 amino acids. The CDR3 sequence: CSAPRLLGGGSKNIQYF. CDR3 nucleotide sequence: TGCAGTGCTCCCCGACTACTAGGCGGGGGATCCAAAAACATTCAGTACTTC.

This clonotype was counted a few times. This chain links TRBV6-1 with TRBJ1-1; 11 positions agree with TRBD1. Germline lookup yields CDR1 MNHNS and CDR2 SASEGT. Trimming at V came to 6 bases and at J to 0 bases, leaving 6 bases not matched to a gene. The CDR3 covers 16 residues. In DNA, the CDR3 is TGTGCCAGCAGACTCGGGACAGGGGGTTTGAACACTGAAGCTTTCTTT. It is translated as CASRLGTGGLNTEAFF.

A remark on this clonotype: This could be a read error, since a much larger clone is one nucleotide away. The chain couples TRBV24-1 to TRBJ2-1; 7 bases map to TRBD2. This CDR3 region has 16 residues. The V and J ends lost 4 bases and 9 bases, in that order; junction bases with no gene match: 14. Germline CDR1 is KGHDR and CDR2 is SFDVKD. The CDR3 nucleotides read TGTGCCACCAGTGAACCCGGGACTACCCTCTTCCTTGAGCAGTTCTTC. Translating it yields CATSEPGTTLFLEQFF.

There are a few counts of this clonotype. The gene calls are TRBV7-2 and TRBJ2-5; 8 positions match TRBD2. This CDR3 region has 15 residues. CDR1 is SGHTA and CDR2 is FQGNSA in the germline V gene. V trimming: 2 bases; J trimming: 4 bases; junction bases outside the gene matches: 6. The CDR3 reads CASSLTSGSSETQYF. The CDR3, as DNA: TGTGCCAGCAGCTTAACCAGCGGGAGCTCAGAGACCCAGTACTTC.

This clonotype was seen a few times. This chain's CDR3 is CSARGEPALIGEQFF. The CDR3 nucleotides read TGCAGTGCTAGAGGGGAACCGGCTTTGATCGGTGAGCAGTTCTTC. The chain couples TRBV20-1 to TRBJ2-1; D gene unclear. The length of the CDR3 is 15 residues. Looked up from germline, CDR1 is DFQATT and CDR2 is SNEGSKA (reference sequence). Trimming removed 1 base from V and 9 bases from J, with 19 bases in between.

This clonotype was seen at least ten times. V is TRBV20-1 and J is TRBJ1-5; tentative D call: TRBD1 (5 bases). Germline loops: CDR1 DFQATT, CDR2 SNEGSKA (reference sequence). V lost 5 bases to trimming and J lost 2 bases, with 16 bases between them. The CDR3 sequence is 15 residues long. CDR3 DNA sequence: TGCAGTGCTCAAAAATGGGGCAGCGGCAATCAGCCCCAGCATTTT. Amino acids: CSAQKWGSGNQPQHF.

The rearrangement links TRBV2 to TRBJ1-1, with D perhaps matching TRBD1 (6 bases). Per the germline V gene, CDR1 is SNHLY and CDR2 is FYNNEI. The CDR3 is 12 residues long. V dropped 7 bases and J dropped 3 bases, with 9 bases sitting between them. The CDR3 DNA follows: TGTGCCAGCAAGCGACAGGACACTGAAGCTTTCTTT. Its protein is CASKRQDTEAFF.

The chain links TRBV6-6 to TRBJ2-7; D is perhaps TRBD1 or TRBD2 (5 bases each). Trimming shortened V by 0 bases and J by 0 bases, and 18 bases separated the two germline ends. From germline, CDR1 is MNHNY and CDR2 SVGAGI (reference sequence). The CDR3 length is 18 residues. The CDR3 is CASSYSSRRGADSYEQYF. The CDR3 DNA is TGTGCCAGCAGTTACTCGAGTAGAAGAGGGGCCGACTCCTACGAGCAGTACTTC.

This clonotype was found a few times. The CDR3 nucleotides are TGTGCCAGCAGTATGGTCTACCAGCAGTTCTTC. Its protein is CASSMVYQQFF. The chain has TRBV6-2 or TRBV6-3 and TRBJ2-1; D not certain. Germline CDR1 is MNHEY and CDR2 is SVGEGT. CDR3 length: 11 residues. With 5 bases removed from V and 11 bases from J, the gap between germline ends came to 10 bases.

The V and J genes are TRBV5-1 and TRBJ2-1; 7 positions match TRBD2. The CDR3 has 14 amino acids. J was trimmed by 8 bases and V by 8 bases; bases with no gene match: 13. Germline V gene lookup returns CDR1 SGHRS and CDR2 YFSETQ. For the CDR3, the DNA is TGCGCCAGTGAAGCTTGGGAGGGTTCCCATGAGCAGTTCTTC. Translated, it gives CASEAWEGSHEQFF.

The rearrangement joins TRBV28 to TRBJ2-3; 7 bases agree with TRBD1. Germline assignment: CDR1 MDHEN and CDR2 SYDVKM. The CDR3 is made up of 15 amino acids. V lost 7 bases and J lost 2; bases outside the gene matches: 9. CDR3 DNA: TGTGCCAGCACCACTCAAGGGGGCCCCACAGATACGCAGTATTTT. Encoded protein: CASTTQGGPTDTQYF.

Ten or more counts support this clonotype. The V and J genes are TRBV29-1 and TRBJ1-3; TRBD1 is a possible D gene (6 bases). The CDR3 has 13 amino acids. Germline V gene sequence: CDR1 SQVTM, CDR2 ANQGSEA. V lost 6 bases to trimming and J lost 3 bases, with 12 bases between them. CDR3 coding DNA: TGCAGCGTCGCAGGCAGGGGTGGAAACACCATATATTTT. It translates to CSVAGRGGNTIYF.

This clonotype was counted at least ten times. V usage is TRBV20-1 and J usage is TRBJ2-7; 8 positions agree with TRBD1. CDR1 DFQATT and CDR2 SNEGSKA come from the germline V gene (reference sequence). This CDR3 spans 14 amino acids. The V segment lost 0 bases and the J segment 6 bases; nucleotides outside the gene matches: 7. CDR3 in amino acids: CSAREGTGSFEQYF. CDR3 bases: TGCAGTGCTAGAGAGGGGACAGGATCGTTCGAGCAGTACTTC.

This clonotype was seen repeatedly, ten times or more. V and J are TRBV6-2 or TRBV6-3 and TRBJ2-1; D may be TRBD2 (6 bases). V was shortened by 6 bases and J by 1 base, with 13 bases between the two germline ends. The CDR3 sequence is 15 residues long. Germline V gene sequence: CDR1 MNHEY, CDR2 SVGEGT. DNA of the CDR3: TGTGCCAGCAGGCCACTAGCCCCTTCCTACAATGAGCAGTTCTTC. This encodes CASRPLAPSYNEQFF.

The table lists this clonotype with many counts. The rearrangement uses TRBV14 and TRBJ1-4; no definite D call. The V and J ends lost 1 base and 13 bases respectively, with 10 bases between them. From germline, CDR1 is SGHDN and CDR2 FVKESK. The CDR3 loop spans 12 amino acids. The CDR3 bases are TGTGCCAGCAGCCAAGCGGCGGCACGACTGTTTTTT. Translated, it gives CASSQAAARLFF.

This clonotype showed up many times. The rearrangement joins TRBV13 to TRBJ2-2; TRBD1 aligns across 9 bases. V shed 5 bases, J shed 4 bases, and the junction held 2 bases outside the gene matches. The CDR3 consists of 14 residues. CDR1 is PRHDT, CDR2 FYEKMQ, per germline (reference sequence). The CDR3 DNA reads TGTGCCAGCAGCGAGGACAGGGGCACCGGGGAGCTGTTTTTT. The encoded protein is CASSEDRGTGELFF.

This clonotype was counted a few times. The CDR3 spells CASSFLQQETQYF. Written as DNA, the CDR3 is TGTGCCAGCAGTTTCCTTCAGCAAGAGACCCAGTACTTC. The chain recombines TRBV12-3 or TRBV12-4 with TRBJ2-5; D gene ambiguous. This CDR3 is built from 13 residues. Trimming removed 3 bases at V and 2 bases at J, with 7 bases between.

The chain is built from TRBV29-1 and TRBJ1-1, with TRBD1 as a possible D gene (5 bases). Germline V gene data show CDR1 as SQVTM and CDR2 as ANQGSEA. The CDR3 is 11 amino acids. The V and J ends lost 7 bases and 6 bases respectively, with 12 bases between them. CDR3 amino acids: CSGGGDPEAFF. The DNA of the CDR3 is TGCAGCGGAGGAGGGGACCCTGAAGCTTTCTTT.

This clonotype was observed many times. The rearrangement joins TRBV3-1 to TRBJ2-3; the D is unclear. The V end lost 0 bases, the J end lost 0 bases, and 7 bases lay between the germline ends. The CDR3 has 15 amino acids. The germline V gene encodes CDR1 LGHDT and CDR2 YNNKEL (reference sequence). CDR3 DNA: TGTGCCAGCAGCCAAGAGGGCGGAAGCACAGATACGCAGTATTTT. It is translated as CASSQEGGSTDTQYF.

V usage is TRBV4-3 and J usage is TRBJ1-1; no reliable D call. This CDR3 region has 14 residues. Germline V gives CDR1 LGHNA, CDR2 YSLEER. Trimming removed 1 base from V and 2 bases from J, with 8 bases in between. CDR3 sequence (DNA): TGCGCCAGCAGCCAAGTCGCAGGCAACACTGAAGCTTTCTTT. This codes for CASSQVAGNTEAFF.

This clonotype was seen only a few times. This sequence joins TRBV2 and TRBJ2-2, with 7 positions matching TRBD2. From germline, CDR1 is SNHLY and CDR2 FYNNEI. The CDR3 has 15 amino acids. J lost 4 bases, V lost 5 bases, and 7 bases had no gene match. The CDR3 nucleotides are TGTGCCAGCAGTCTAGCGCGGGAGAGCACCGGGGAGCTGTTTTTT. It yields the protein CASSLARESTGELFF.